This passage covers 20 T cell receptor beta chains from one sample sequenced in a study of radiotherapy plus CTLA-4 blockade in lung cancer. Profiled with immunoSEQ multiplex PCR; TCRdb holds only in-frame clones, not every one. The sample shows some 60,000 clones, less than 80% of them seen only once. The sequenced sample was peripheral blood, obtained from a patient treated with radiotherapy plus ipilimumab. These receptors all come from a human donor with non-small cell lung cancer who had a complete response to radiotherapy plus ipilimumab.

The chain combines TRBV11-2 with TRBJ1-5; 8 positions match TRBD1. The CDR3 contains 16 residues. V lost 5 bases, J lost 1 base, and 7 bases stayed unmatched. Germline V gene data show CDR1 as SGHAT and CDR2 as FQNNGV. The CDR3 DNA reads as TGTGCCAGCAGCCGCGGTGGGACAGGAAGCAATCAGCCCCAGCATTTT. Its protein product is CASSRGGTGSNQPQHF.

V is TRBV18 and J is TRBJ2-6, with 8 positions matching TRBD1. The CDR3 length is 16 residues. Germline lookup yields CDR1 KGHSH and CDR2 LQKENI. Germline trimming cut 4 bases from V and 2 bases from J; bases unmatched to any gene: 4. The CDR3 loop reads CASSRAGGPGANVLTF. CDR3 nucleotides: TGTGCCAGCTCACGCGCAGGGGGCCCTGGGGCCAACGTCCTGACTTTC.

This clone was counted between two and nine times. The rearrangement uses TRBV30 and TRBJ2-3; 7 bases line up with TRBD2. CDR1 and CDR2 from the germline V gene are GTSNPN and SVGIG (reference sequence). With V trimmed by 1 base and J by 8 bases, 9 bases remained unmatched. The CDR3 is 14 amino acids. The CDR3: CAWSGLAATATQYF. The CDR3 nucleotides are TGTGCCTGGAGTGGACTAGCAGCTACGGCTACGCAGTATTTT.

The gene calls are TRBV28 and TRBJ2-7; no clear D. Germline V lookup: CDR1 MDHEN, CDR2 SYDVKM. This CDR3 region has 16 residues. The V and J ends lost 2 bases and 2 bases respectively, with 16 bases between them. DNA of the CDR3: TGTGCCAGCAGTTTAGCCTCTTCTAGTAGTGCCTACGAGCAGTACGTC. Protein product: CASSLASSSSAYEQYV.

The gene calls are TRBV2 and TRBJ1-1; D may be TRBD1 (6 bases). V was shortened by 10 bases and J by 8 bases, with 20 bases between the two germline ends. CDR3 length: 13 residues. The germline CDR1 and CDR2 sequences are SNHLY and FYNNEI. Here the CDR3 DNA reads TGTGCCACGGGGGGCACACCCGTAGGAGAAGCTTTCTTT. Translating it yields CATGGTPVGEAFF. The whole variable domain, filled in from reference TRBV2 and TRBJ1-1, reads EPEVTQTPSHQVTQMGQEVILRCVPISNHLYFYWYRQILGQKVEFLVSFYNNEISEKSEIFDDQFSVERPDGSNFTLKIRSTKLEDSAMYFCATGGTPVGEAFFGQGTRLTVV.

The J gene is TRBJ1-2, the V gene TRBV5-5; possibly TRBD1 for D (6 bases). The CDR3 contains 15 residues. V lost 0 bases, J lost 8 bases, and 17 bases lay in between. Germline V gene data show CDR1 as SGHKS and CDR2 as YYEKEE (reference sequence). CDR3 protein: CASSLEGVGASGYTF. For the CDR3, the DNA is TGTGCCAGCAGCTTGGAGGGGGTGGGGGCGTCCGGCTACACCTTC.

This clone came up once. The chain has TRBV13 and TRBJ2-1, with D unresolved. The V gene's germline CDR1 is PRHDT and CDR2 FYEKMQ (reference sequence). The CDR3 covers 14 residues. With 5 bases removed from V and 8 bases from J, the gap between germline ends came to 16 bases. CDR3: CASSMSLSRYEQFF. The CDR3 DNA sequence: TGTGCCAGCAGCATGTCCCTGTCTCGGTATGAGCAGTTCTTC. The full variable domain, in which reference TRBV13 and TRBJ2-1 provide the parts outside the CDR3, is AAGVIQSPRHLIKEKRETATLKCYPIPRHDTVYWYQQGPGQDPQFLISFYEKMQSDKGSIPDRFSAQQFSDYHSELNMSSLELGDSALYFCASSMSLSRYEQFFGPGTRLTVL.

The V call is TRBV4-1, the J call TRBJ1-5; D perhaps matches TRBD1 (5 bases). The V end was cut by 0 bases, the J end by 2 bases, with 11 bases between. The germline CDR1 and CDR2 sequences are MGHRA and YSYEKL. The CDR3 is 16 residues long. The CDR3 here is CASSQESGEGNQPQHF. The CDR3 nucleotides are TGCGCCAGCAGCCAAGAATCGGGGGAGGGCAATCAGCCCCAGCATTTT.

Relative to its sample, this clone is medium-sized. The chain links TRBV5-6 to TRBJ1-6, with TRBD1 identical over 7 bases. The CDR3 sequence is 14 residues long. V was clipped by 2 bases and J by 7 bases; unmatched bases: 3. The germline CDR1 and CDR2 sequences are SGHDT and YYEEEE. The CDR3 protein is CASSFGTENSPLHF. In nucleotides, the CDR3 is TGTGCCAGCAGCTTTGGGACAGAGAATTCACCCCTCCACTTT.

V and J are TRBV30 and TRBJ1-4, with TRBD1 matching over 11 bases. With V trimmed by 5 bases and J by 6 bases, 8 bases remained unmatched. Germline CDR1 GTSNPN, CDR2 SVGIG (reference sequence). This CDR3 is built from 15 residues. The CDR3 is CAWVGQGAGDEKLFF. Here the CDR3 DNA reads TGTGCCTGGGTCGGACAGGGGGCTGGTGATGAAAAACTGTTTTTT.

J is TRBJ2-2 and V is TRBV5-1; 9 bases fit TRBD1. J gave up 2 bases and V 0 bases, and 5 bases lay outside the gene matches. This CDR3 has 17 amino acids. CDR1 is SGHRS, CDR2 YFSETQ, per germline. The DNA of the CDR3 is TGCGCCAGCAGCTTGGACTTGACAGGGGGTAACACCGGGGAGCTGTTTTTT. It codes for CASSLDLTGGNTGELFF.

The chain combines TRBV7-2 with TRBJ2-6, with 7 bases identical to TRBD1. CDR1 and CDR2 from the germline V gene are SGHTA and FQGNSA. CDR3 length: 16 amino acids. With 6 bases clipped from V and 0 bases from J, the junction kept 5 bases outside the gene matches. The CDR3 DNA reads TGTGCCAGCAGATCGACAGGGACCTCTGGGGCCAACGTCCTGACTTTC. Translation: CASRSTGTSGANVLTF.

The chain uses TRBV9 and TRBJ2-3; 14 positions agree with TRBD2. V lost 4 bases and J lost 0; bases outside the gene matches: 13. The CDR3 runs to 20 residues. Germline values: CDR1 SGDLS, CDR2 YYNGEE. CDR3 region: CASSLGLAGGKYSSTDTQYF. The DNA for the CDR3 is TGTGCCAGCAGCCTCGGACTAGCGGGGGGCAAGTATTCTAGCACAGATACGCAGTATTTT.

Note on this clone: One junction end does not reproduce the germline sequence, and a read error may be involved. The CDR3 region has the DNA TGTGCTAGCAGCGAGACAGGGTACGGGGAGCAGTACTTC. It encodes CASSETGYGEQYF. The chain carries TRBV7-7 and TRBJ2-7; 7 bases match TRBD1. This CDR3 contains 13 residues. Germline lookup yields CDR1 SSHAT and CDR2 FNYEAQ (reference sequence).

This sequence joins TRBV7-2 and TRBJ1-5, with D unresolved. Germline assignment: CDR1 SGHTA and CDR2 FQGNSA. CDR3 length equals 13 residues. V was trimmed by 4 bases and J by 7 bases, leaving 11 bases between them. CDR3 coding DNA: TGTGCCAGCAGCTCCTCACAAAACCAGCCCCAGCATTTT. Amino acids: CASSSSQNQPQHF. The complete variable domain, with remaining parts taken from reference TRBV7-2 and TRBJ1-5, reads GAGVSQSPSNKVTEKGKDVELRCDPISGHTALYWYRQSLGQGLEFLIYFQGNSAPDKSGLPSDRFSAERTGGSVSTLTIQRTQQEDSAVYLCASSSSQNQPQHFGDGTRLSIL.

This sequence joins TRBV29-1 and TRBJ1-1; the match to TRBD1 covers 7 bases. Losses at the gene ends were 6 bases for V and 2 bases for J; bases not matched to a gene: 6. The CDR3 extends over 13 amino acids. Germline loops: CDR1 SQVTM, CDR2 ANQGSEA. This chain's CDR3 is CSVARDSNTEAFF. The CDR3 nucleotides read TGCAGCGTAGCCCGGGACAGTAACACTGAAGCTTTCTTT.

This clone has a handful of counts. The chain employs TRBV5-1 and TRBJ2-5; TRBD1 agrees at 7 bases. CDR1 is SGHRS, CDR2 YFSETQ, per germline. V gave up 0 bases and J gave up 5 bases; unmatched junction bases: 10. The CDR3 consists of 16 residues. As DNA, the CDR3 is TGCGCCAGCAGCTTGGAGCCAGGGGGTTCGTCGGAGACCCAGTACTTC. Its protein is CASSLEPGGSSETQYF.

V usage is TRBV19 and J usage is TRBJ1-2; no reliable D call. The CDR3 extends over 15 amino acids. Germline values: CDR1 LNHDA, CDR2 SQIVND (reference sequence). Trimming left V 1 base short and J 2 bases short, with 11 bases between. CDR3 residues: CASSIVGRENYGYTF. CDR3 bases: TGTGCCAGTAGTATAGTCGGGAGAGAGAACTATGGCTACACCTTC.

The rearrangement links TRBV11-2 to TRBJ1-3; 7 bases are a match to TRBD1. The CDR3 totals 14 residues. Germline-derived CDR1 and CDR2 are SGHAT and FQNNGV. Unmatched junction bases numbered 6, after V lost 5 bases and J lost 5 bases. Written as DNA, the CDR3 is TGTGCCAGCAGCCCAGGGGGAAGTCGAAACACCATATATTTT. As protein: CASSPGGSRNTIYF.

The rearrangement uses TRBV29-1 and TRBJ1-4, with 7 bases lining up with TRBD1. The CDR3 contains 13 residues. Germline trimming cut 7 bases from V and 4 bases from J; bases unmatched to any gene: 6. Germline V gives CDR1 SQVTM, CDR2 ANQGSEA. In nucleotides, the CDR3 is TGCAGCGCCACTGACAGGGTTAATGAAAAACTGTTTTTT. This translates into CSATDRVNEKLFF. Looking up the rest from reference TRBV29-1 and TRBJ1-4 gives the full variable domain: SAVISQKPSRDICQRGTSLTIQCQVDSQVTMMFWYRQQPGQSLTLIATANQGSEATYESGFVIDKFPISRPNLTFSTLTVSNMSPEDSSIYLCSATDRVNEKLFFGSGTQLSVL.